The rows below give T cell receptor beta chains drawn from one sample of a study of blood T cells in healthy people across ages. One entry per CDR3 protein, called by TCRdb with MiXCR from the 5' RACE reads. The sample has approximately 1,000,000 distinct CDR3 sequences, more than 40% seen once. The specimen was blood. These receptors all stem from a woman in her fifties or sixties in good health. CDR3s leave out the opening cysteine and the closing phenylalanine or tryptophan. Each record gives: V gene, CDR3 protein.

>TRBV11-1
ASSPSGPSSYNEQF
>TRBV4-1
ASSPTSGLYNEQF
>TRBV20-1
SAQGGAGEQY
>TRBV20-1
SVREDRGLYEQY
>TRBV19
ASSILGVGGSGANVLT
>TRBV3-1
ASSQNPGLGLDTQY
>TRBV20-1
SATYFGLASSYNEQF
>TRBV7-9
ASSFRLDFQETQY
>TRBV5-1
ASSHPQVYNEQF
>TRBV12-3/TRBV12-4
ASSSGLAGGTQY
>TRBV27
ASSPQGPYVYGYT
>TRBV10-3
AISDPGGISYEQY
>TRBV29-1
SGGDREGYEQY
>TRBV11-2
ASSLDPEYQETQY
>TRBV7-6
ASSPQTSGLAKNIQY
>TRBV15
ATSRSGGYGYT
>TRBV3-1
ASSQDGSGRFGELF
>TRBV4-2
ASSQDLTSPADEQY
>TRBV24-1
ATSDAGITYNEQF
>TRBV11-2
ASSLTPRGDTQY
>TRBV5-4
ASRGGQQETQY
>TRBV5-6
ASSLIGASNEQF
>TRBV12-3/TRBV12-4
ASSLAEDEQY
>TRBV9
ASSVDPNYEQY
>TRBV29-1
SVVRDRGANVLT
>TRBV5-8
ASSFVLAGVYEQF
>TRBV5-4
ADSSYT
>TRBV5-6
ASSLGDFLKTQY
>TRBV7-8
ASSYGVENSPLH
>TRBV27
ASSPGTGYRPQH
>TRBV2
ASSEVGQINEKLF
>TRBV28
ASSLVKGEYNEQF
>TRBV9
ASSVEGTMNTEAF
>TRBV7-3
ASSLIPTSQETQY
>TRBV14
ASSQVFSGEQL
>TRBV12-3/TRBV12-4
ASSLTLQETQY
>TRBV20-1
SARTTGEGYT
>TRBV5-1
ASWTGRSGEQF
>TRBV27
ASSPDRGSNQPQH
>TRBV15
ATSTTKTGELF
>TRBV7-9
ASSPRAGGRYEQY
>TRBV6-2/TRBV6-3
ASSSSLAGGETQY
>TRBV6-5
ASRAVYGYT
>TRBV7-2
ASSLSVGTYNEQY
>TRBV7-8
ASSLGSEYNYNEQF
>TRBV27
AGITGPYSNQPQH
>TRBV7-9
ASSLLAGPGETQY
>TRBV10-3
AISVVAGDGEQY